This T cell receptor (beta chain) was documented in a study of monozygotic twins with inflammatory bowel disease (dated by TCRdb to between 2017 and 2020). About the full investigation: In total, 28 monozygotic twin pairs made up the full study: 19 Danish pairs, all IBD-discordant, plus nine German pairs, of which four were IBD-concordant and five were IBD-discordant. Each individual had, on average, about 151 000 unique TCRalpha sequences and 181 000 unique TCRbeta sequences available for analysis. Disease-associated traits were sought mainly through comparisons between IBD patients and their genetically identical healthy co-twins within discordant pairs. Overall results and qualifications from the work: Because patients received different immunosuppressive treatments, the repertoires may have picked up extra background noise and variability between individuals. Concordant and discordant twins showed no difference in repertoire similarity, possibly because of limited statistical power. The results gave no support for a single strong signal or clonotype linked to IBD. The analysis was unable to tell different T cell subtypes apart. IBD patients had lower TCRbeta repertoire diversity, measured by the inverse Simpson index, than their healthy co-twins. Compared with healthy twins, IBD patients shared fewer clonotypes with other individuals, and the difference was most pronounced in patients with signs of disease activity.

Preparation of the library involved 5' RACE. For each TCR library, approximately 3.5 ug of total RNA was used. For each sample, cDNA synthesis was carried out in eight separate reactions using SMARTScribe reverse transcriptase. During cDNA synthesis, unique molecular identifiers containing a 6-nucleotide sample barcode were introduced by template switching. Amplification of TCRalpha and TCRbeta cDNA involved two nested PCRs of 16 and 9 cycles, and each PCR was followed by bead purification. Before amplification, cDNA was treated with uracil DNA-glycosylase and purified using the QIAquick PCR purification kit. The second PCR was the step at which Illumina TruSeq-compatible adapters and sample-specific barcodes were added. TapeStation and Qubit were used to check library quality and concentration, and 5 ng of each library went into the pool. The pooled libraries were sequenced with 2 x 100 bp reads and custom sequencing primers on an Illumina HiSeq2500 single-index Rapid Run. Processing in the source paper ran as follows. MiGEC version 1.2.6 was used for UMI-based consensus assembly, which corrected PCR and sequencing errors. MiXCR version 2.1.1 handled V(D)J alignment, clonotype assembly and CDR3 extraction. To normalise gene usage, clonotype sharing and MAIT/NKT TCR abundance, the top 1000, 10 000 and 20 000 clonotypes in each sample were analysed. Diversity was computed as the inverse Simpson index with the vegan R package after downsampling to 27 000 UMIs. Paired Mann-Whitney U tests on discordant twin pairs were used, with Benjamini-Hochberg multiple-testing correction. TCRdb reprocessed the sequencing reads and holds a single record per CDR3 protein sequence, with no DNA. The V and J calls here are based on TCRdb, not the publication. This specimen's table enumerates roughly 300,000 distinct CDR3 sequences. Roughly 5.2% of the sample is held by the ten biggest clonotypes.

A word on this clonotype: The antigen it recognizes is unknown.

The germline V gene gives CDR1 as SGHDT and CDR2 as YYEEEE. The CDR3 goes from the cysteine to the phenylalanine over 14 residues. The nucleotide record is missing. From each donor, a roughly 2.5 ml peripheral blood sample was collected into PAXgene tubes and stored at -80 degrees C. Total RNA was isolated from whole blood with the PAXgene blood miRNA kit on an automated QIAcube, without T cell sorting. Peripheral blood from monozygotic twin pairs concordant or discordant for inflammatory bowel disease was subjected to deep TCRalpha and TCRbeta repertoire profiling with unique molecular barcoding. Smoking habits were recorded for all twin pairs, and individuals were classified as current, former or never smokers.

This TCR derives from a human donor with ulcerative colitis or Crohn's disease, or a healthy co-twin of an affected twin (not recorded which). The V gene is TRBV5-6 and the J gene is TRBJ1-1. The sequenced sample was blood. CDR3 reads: CASSSLTLNTEAFF.